These T cell receptor beta chains were read from a single sample in a study of blood T cell repertoires in COVID-19. TCRdb keeps only in-frame clones here, not all; method: immunoSEQ multiplex PCR. The sample lists 150,000 or so clones; around 86% were seen once. The sequenced sample was peripheral blood. All receptors come from a man between 60 and 75 years old with acute or convalescent COVID-19. CDR3s include the opening cysteine and the closing phenylalanine or tryptophan. A D gene is named only where the DNA matches it firmly. Clone size appears in some rows only: once, few, many, or a class for an expanded clone.

TRBV19	-	-	TRBJ2-7	CASSWDFSYEQYF	TGTGCCAGTAGTTGGGACTTTTCCTACGAGCAGTACTTC
TRBV5-1	-	TRBD2	TRBJ2-7	CASSPTSGVSYEQYF	TGCGCCAGCAGCCCCACTAGCGGTGTCTCCTACGAGCAGTACTTC
TRBV30	-	-	TRBJ2-7	CAWSSGYYEQYF	TGTGCCTGGAGTTCCGGGTACTACGAGCAGTACTTC
TRBV5-6	-	-	TRBJ1-1	CASSRRSFFVTEAFF	TGTGCCAGCAGCCGTAGGAGTTTTTTCGTCACTGAAGCTTTCTTT
TRBV2	-	TRBD2	TRBJ2-1	CASRTLAGGRYNEQFF	TGTGCCAGCAGAACTTTAGCGGGAGGACGCTACAATGAGCAGTTCTTC
TRBV24-1	once	TRBD1	TRBJ1-2	CATSDPGQGLNYGYTF	TGTGCCACCAGTGACCCAGGACAGGGACTTAACTATGGCTACACCTTC
TRBV7-9	-	TRBD1	TRBJ1-4	CASAWTGYGGGASNEKLFF	TGTGCCAGCGCCTGGACGGGGTACGGAGGGGGCGCATCTAATGAAAAACTGTTTTTT
TRBV4-1	-	TRBD2	TRBJ2-1	CASSQTLGLAGGNEQFF	TGCGCCAGCAGCCAAACCCTGGGGCTAGCGGGAGGGAATGAGCAGTTCTTC
TRBV6-5	few	-	TRBJ2-7	CASSPWGRSYEQYF	TGTGCCAGCAGCCCGTGGGGGCGCTCCTACGAGCAGTACTTC
TRBV3-1/TRBV3-2	-	TRBD2	TRBJ2-2	CASSPPPRLAENTGELFF	TGTGCCAGCAGCCCTCCCCCCAGGCTAGCGGAGAACACCGGGGAGCTGTTTTTT
TRBV7-8	few	-	TRBJ2-7	CASSFRDNEQYF	TGTGCCAGCAGCTTCAGGGACAACGAGCAGTACTTC
TRBV11-2	-	TRBD2	TRBJ2-1	CASSGRLAGVAYNEQFF	TGTGCCAGCAGCGGACGACTAGCGGGAGTAGCGTACAATGAGCAGTTCTTC
TRBV7-9	-	-	TRBJ2-2	CASSLRANTGELFF	TGTGCCAGCAGCTTACGGGCGAACACCGGGGAGCTGTTTTTT
TRBV6-5	-	TRBD2	TRBJ2-7	CASSKAGGSYEQYF	TGTGCCAGCTCCAAAGCGGGAGGTTCCTACGAGCAGTACTTC
TRBV5-5	-	-	TRBJ1-5	CASSLFGADRPQPQHF	TGTGCCAGCAGCTTGTTTGGGGCCGACAGACCTCAGCCCCAGCATTTT